This TCR beta chain is drawn from a study of spatial heterogeneity in lung cancer. TCRdb used MiXCR to reprocess the 5' RACE reads, holding one entry per CDR3 protein. Of fewer than 20,000 distinct CDR3 sequences in the sample, roughly 7% were seen once. The time point was: sample taken at primary tumor resection. For this clonotype: The antigen is undetermined. The junction departs from germline at one end; a sequencing error may be responsible.

Study-wide results and caveats: For expanded intratumoral alpha and beta TCRs, counts tracked tumor mutation counts.

The clonotype comes from a female donor with early-stage non-small cell lung cancer. The material sequenced was lung tumor tissue, taken at surgery.

CDR3 amino acids: CACSLDSASGAQFF. In nucleotides, the CDR3 is TGTGCCTGCAGCTTAGACAGCGCTAGCGGTGCCCAGTTCTTC. This chain connects TRBV7-2 to TRBJ2-1; TRBD2 agrees at 7 bases. The CDR3 contains 14 residues. Germline CDR1 SGHTA, CDR2 FQGNSA.